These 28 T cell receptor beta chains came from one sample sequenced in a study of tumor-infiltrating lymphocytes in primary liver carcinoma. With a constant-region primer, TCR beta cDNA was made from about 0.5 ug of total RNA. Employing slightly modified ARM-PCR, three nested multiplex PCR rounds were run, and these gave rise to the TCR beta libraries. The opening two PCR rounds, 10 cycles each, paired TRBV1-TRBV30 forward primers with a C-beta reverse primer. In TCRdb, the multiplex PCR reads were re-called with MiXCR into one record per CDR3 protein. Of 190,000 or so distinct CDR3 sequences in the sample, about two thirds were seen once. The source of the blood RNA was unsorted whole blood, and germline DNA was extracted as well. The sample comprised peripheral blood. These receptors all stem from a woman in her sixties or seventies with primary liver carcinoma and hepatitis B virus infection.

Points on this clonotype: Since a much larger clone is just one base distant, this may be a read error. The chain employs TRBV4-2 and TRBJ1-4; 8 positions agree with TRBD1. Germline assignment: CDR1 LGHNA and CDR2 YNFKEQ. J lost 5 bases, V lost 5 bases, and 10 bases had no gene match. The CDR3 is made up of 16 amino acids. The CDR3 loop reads CASSSTDRVTNEKLFF. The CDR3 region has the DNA TGTGCCAGCAGCTCAACGGACAGGGTCACGAATGAAAAACTGTTTTTT.

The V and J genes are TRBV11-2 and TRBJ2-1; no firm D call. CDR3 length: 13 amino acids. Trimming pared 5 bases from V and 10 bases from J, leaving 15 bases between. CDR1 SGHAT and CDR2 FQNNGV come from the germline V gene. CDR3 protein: CASSLRPEPEQFF. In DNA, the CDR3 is TGTGCCAGCAGCCTCAGGCCGGAACCCGAGCAGTTCTTC.

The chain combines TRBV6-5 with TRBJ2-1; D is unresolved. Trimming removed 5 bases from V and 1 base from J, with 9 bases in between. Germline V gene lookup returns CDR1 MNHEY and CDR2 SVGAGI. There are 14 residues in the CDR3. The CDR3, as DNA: TGTGCCAGCAGTCTACAGAGGTCCTACAATGAGCAGTTCTTC. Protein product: CASSLQRSYNEQFF.

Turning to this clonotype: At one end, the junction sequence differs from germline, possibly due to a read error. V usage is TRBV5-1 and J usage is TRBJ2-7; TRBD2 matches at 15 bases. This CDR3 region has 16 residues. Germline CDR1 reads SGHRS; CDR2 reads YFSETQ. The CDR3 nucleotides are TGCGCCAACAGCTCCGGACTAGCGGGGGGGCAGTACGAGCAGTACTTC. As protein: CANSSGLAGGQYEQYF.

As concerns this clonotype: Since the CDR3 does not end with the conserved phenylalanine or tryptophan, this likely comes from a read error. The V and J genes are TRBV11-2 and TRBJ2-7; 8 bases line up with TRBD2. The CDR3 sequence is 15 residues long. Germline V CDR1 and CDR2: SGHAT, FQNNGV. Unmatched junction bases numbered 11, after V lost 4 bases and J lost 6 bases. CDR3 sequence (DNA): TGTGCCAGCAGCTCAGATAAGGGACTAGTTCCCGAGCAGTACTAC. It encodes CASSSDKGLVPEQYY.

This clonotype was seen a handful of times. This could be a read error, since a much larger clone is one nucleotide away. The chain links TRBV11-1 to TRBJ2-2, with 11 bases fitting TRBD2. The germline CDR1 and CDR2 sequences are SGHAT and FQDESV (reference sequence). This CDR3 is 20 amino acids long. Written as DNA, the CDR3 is TGTGTCAGCAGGCCAACCCCCGGGACTAGCGGCAGTACGAACACCGGGGAGCTGTTTTTT. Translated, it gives CVSRPTPGTSGSTNTGELFF.

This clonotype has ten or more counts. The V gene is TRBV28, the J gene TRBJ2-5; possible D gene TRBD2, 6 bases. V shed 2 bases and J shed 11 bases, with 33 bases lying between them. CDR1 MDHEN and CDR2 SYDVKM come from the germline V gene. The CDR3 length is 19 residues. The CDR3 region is CASSLILRARLGLQEFQYF. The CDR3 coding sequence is TGTGCCAGCAGTTTAATACTTAGGGCCCGCCTAGGACTACAGGAGTTTCAGTACTTC.

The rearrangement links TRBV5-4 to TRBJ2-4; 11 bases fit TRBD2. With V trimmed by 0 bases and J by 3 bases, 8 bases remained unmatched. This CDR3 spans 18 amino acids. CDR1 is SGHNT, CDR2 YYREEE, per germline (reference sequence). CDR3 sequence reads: CASSLVRSGRAGKNIQYF. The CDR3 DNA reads TGTGCCAGCAGCTTGGTCCGTAGCGGGAGGGCCGGCAAAAACATTCAGTACTTC.

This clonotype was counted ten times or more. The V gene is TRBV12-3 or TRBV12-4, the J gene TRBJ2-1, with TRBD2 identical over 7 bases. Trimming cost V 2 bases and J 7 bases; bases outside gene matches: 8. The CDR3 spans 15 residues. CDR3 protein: CASSLWLAERNEQFF. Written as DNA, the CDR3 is TGTGCCAGCAGTTTATGGCTAGCGGAACGAAATGAGCAGTTCTTC.

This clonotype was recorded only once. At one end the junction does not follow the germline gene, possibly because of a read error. The CDR3 coding sequence is TGTGCCAGCAACTTACACCGCGGGGCCCACAAGCAGTACTTC. Translation: CASNLHRGAHKQYF. The V and J genes are TRBV11-1 and TRBJ2-7; weak D call: TRBD2 (6 bases). The CDR3 runs to 14 residues. Germline V gives CDR1 SGHAT, CDR2 FQDESV (reference sequence).

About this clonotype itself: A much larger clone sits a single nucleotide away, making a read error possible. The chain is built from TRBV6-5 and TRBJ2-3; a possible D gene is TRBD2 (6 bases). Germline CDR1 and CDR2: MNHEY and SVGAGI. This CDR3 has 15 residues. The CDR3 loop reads CVSSGGTPSVGTQYF. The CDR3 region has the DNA TGTGTCAGCAGTGGGGGGACTCCCAGTGTCGGTACGCAGTATTTT.

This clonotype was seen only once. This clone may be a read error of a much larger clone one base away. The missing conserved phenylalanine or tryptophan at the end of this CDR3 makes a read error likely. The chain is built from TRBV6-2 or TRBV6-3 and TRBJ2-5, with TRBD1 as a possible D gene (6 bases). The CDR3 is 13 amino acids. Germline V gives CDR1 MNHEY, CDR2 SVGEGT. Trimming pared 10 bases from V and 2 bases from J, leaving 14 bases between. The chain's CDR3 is CAIQGRVQETQYY. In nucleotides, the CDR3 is TGTGCCATCCAGGGGCGGGTGCAAGAGACCCAGTACTAC.

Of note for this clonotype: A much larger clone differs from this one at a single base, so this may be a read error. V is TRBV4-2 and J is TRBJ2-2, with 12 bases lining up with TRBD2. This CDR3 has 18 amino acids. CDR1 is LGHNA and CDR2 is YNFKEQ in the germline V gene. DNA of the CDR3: TGTGCCAGCAGCCCCGGGGCTAGCGGGAGGGCCGGTGACGGGGAGCTGCTTTTT. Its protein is CASSPGASGRAGDGELLF.

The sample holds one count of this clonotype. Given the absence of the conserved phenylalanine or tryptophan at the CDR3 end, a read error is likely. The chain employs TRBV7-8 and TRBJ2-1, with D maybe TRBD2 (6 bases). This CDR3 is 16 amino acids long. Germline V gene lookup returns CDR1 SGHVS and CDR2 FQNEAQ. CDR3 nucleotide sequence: TGTGCCAGCAGCCCCGGGAGACTATCCTTTTACAATGGGCAGTTCTTA. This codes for CASSPGRLSFYNGQFL.

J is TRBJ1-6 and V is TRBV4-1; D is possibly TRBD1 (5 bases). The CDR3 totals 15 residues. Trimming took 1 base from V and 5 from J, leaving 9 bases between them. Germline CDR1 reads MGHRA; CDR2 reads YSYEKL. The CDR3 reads CASSQGWGDNSPLHF. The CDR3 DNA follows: TGCGCCAGCAGCCAAGGATGGGGCGATAATTCACCCCTCCACTTT.

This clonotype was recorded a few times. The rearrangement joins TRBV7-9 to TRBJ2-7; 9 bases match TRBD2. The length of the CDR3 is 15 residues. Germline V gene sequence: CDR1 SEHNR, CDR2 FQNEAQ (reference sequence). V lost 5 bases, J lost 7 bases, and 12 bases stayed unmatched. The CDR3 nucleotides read TGTGCCAGCAGCCGGCGGGAGGGTACCTACGAAGAGCAGTACTTC. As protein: CASSRREGTYEEQYF. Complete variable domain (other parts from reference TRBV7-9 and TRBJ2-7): DTGVSQNPRHKITKRGQNVTFRCDPISEHNRLYWYRQTLGQGPEFLTYFQNEAQLEKSRLLSDRFSAERPKGSFSTLEIQRTEQGDSAMYLCASSRREGTYEEQYFGPGTRLTVT.

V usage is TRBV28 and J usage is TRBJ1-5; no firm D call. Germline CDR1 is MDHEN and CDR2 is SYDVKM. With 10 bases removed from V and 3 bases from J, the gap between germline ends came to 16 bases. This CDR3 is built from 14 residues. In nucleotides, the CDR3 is TGTGCCACCCGATCCGGGCCTTTCAATCAGCCCCAGCATTTT. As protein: CATRSGPFNQPQHF.

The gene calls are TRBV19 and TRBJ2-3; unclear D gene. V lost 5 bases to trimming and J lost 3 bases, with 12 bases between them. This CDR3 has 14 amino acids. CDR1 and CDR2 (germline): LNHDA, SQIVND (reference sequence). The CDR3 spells CASSPDLFTDTQYF. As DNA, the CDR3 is TGTGCCAGTAGTCCGGACCTTTTTACAGATACGCAGTATTTT. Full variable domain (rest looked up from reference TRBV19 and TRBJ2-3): DGGITQSPKYLFRKEGQNVTLSCEQNLNHDAMYWYRQDPGQGLRLIYYSQIVNDFQKGDIAEGYSVSREKKESFPLTVTSAQKNPTAFYLCASSPDLFTDTQYFGPGTRLTVL.

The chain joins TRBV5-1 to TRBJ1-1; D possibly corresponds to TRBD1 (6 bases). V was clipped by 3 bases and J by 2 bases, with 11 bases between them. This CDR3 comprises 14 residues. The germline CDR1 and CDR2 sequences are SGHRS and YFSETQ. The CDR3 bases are TGCGCCAGCAGCTCCCGGACAGAAAACACTGAAGCTTTCTTT. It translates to CASSSRTENTEAFF.

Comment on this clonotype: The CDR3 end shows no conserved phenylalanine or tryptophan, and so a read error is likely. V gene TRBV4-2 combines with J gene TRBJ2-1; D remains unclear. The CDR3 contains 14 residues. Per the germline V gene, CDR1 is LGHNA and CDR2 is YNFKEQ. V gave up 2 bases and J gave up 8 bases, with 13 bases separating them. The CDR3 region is CASSQSRYVHEQFI. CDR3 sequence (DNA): TGTGCCAGCAGCCAAAGTAGGTATGTCCATGAGCAGTTCATC.

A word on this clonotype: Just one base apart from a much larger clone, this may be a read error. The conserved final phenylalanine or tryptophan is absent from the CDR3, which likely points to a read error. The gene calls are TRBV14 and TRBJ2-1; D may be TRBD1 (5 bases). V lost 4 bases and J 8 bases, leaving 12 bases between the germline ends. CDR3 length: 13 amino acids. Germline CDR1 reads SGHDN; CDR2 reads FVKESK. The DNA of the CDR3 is TGTGCCAGCAGCCTAGACAGAGGCGATGAGCAGTTCTCC. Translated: CASSLDRGDEQFS.

CDR3 in DNA: TGCGCCGGGATGCTAGCGGGAGACAGGGGTGAGCAGTTCTTC. Amino acids: CAGMLAGDRGEQFF. This chain uses TRBV10-1 with TRBJ2-1; 10 nucleotides agree with TRBD2. CDR1 and CDR2 from the germline V gene are WNHNN and SYGVQD (reference sequence). The V gene end was trimmed by 11 bases and the J gene end by 9 bases; junction bases not matched to a gene: 13. The CDR3 spans 14 residues.

CDR3 nucleotides: TGCGCCAGCAGGCTCCAACCGACTGGCTTCATGGCGGCCCCGTTCTTC. Translated, it gives CASRLQPTGFMAAPFF. This sequence joins TRBV4-1 and TRBJ2-1; no clear D gene. The CDR3 is made up of 16 amino acids. Germline CDR1 is MGHRA and CDR2 is YSYEKL. V dropped 6 bases and J dropped 15 bases, with 30 bases sitting between them.

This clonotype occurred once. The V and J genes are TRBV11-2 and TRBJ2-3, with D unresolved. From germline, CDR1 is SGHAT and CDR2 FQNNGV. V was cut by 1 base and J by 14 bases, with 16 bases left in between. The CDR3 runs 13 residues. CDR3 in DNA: TGTGCCAGCAGCTTAGTCCTCTCCGATCCGCGGTATTTT. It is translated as CASSLVLSDPRYF. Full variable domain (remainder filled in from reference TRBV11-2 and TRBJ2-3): EAGVAQSPRYKIIEKRQSVAFWCNPISGHATLYWYQQILGQGPKLLIQFQNNGVVDDSQLPKDRFSAERLKGVDSTLKIQPAKLEDSAVYLCASSLVLSDPRYFGPGTRLTVL.

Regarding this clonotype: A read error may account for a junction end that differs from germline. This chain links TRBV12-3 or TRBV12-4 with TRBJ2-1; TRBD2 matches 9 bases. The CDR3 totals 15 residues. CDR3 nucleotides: TGTGCCAGCAGAGACGAGCGGGAGGCCCCCAATGAGCGGATATTC. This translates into CASRDEREAPNERIF.

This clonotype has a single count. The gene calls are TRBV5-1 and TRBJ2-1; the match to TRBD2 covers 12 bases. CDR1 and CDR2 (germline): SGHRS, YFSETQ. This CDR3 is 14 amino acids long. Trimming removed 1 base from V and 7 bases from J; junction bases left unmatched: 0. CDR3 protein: CASSLTSGGNEQFF. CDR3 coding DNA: TGCGCCAGCAGCTTGACTAGCGGGGGGAATGAGCAGTTCTTC.

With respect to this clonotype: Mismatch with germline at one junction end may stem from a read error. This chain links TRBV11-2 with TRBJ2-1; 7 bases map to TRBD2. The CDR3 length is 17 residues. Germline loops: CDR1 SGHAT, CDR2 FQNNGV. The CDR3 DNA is TGTGCCAGCAGCTTAACTGCAGCCTCGGGAGGCGGGTATGAGCAGGTCTTC. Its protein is CASSLTAASGGGYEQVF.

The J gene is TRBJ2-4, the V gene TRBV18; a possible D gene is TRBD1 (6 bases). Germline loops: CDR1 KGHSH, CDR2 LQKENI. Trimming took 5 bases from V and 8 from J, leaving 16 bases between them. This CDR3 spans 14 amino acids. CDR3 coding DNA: TGTGCCAGCTCAGCACAGGGTAATGATGACATTCAGTACTTC. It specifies CASSAQGNDDIQYF.